The 8 T cell receptor beta chains given below trace back to one sample, sequenced in a study of T cell repertoires in aging, cancer and after chemotherapy. Amplification of TCR beta used genomic DNA extracted from peripheral blood. Multiplex touch-down PCR with TRB-A/B primers amplified rearranged V-D-J TRB sequences. In TCRdb, the multiplex PCR reads were re-called with MiXCR into one record per CDR3 protein. Seen here are 7,300 or so distinct CDR3 sequences, about half observed once, and the top ten hold less than 4%. The sequencing input was blood. Receptor source: a human donor with a solid tumor.

The chain carries TRBV5-6 and TRBJ1-1, with a tentative D call TRBD1 (5 bases). Germline loops: CDR1 SGHDT, CDR2 YYEEEE. The CDR3 is 15 amino acids. Trimming stripped 4 bases from V and 0 bases from J, with 13 bases between. The DNA of the CDR3 is TGTGCCAGCAGCAGACCGGGGGTTTTGAACACTGAAGCTTTCTTT. Protein sequence: CASSRPGVLNTEAFF.

Only one count was recorded for this clonotype. The chain combines TRBV6-5 with TRBJ2-2; D not certain. CDR3 length equals 12 residues. Trimming removed 0 bases at V and 5 bases at J, with 1 base between. Germline lookup yields CDR1 MNHEY and CDR2 SVGAGI. The CDR3 reads CASSYSTGELFF. As DNA, the CDR3 is TGTGCCAGCAGTTACTCGACCGGGGAGCTGTTTTTT.

This chain links TRBV6-1 with TRBJ1-5; no reliable D call. The V gene lost 5 bases and the J gene lost 7 bases, with 12 bases spanning the gap. This CDR3 is built from 13 residues. Germline V gene data show CDR1 as MNHNS and CDR2 as SASEGT. CDR3 nucleotides: TGTGCCAGCAGTAATGTACTGGAGCAGCCCCAGCATTTT. The encoded protein is CASSNVLEQPQHF.

This rearrangement joins TRBV12-3 or TRBV12-4 to TRBJ2-7; D ambiguous. The V end was cut by 5 bases, the J end by 4 bases, with 9 bases between. The CDR3 has 12 residues. CDR3 DNA: TGTGCCAGCAGTCCCTCTACATACGAGCAGTACTTC. Its translation: CASSPSTYEQYF.

The gene calls are TRBV7-2 and TRBJ2-3; 10 nucleotides line up with TRBD2. Germline CDR1 and CDR2: SGHTA and FQGNSA. The CDR3 has 16 amino acids. V trimming: 1 base; J trimming: 2 bases; junction bases outside the gene matches: 3. The CDR3 is CASSLGTSGNTDTQYF. The CDR3 DNA follows: TGTGCCAGCAGCTTAGGGACTAGCGGAAACACAGATACGCAGTATTTT. The variable domain in full, with the rest retrieved from reference TRBV7-2 and TRBJ2-3, is GAGVSQSPSNKVTEKGKDVELRCDPISGHTALYWYRQSLGQGLEFLIYFQGNSAPDKSGLPSDRFSAERTGGSVSTLTIQRTQQEDSAVYLCASSLGTSGNTDTQYFGPGTRLTVL.

This chain links TRBV27 with TRBJ1-1; perhaps TRBD1 as D (5 bases). V was pared by 5 bases and J by 1 base, with 11 bases between. The CDR3 totals 14 residues. Germline loops: CDR1 MNHEY, CDR2 SMNVEV (reference sequence). CDR3 amino acids: CASSLSTGNTEAFF. As DNA, the CDR3 is TGTGCCAGCAGTCTCTCTACAGGGAACACTGAAGCTTTCTTT.

DNA for the CDR3: TGTGCCAGCAGCCCCGGTTGGGACAGGGCGATCACCGGGGAGCTGTTTTTT. Encoded protein: CASSPGWDRAITGELFF. The chain combines TRBV7-3 with TRBJ2-2; TRBD1 matches at 9 bases. The CDR3 is made up of 17 amino acids. Germline-derived CDR1 and CDR2 are SGHTA and FQGTGA. V shed 5 bases, J shed 4 bases, and the junction held 11 bases outside the gene matches.

This CDR3 is CASSGGTEANRQPQHF. DNA of the CDR3: TGTGCCAGCAGTGGGGGGACAGAAGCGAATCGGCAGCCCCAGCATTTT. The V and J genes are TRBV6-6 and TRBJ1-5, with 7 positions matching TRBD1. CDR3 length: 16 residues. Germline CDR1 MNHNY, CDR2 SVGAGI (reference sequence). V lost 5 bases to trimming and J lost 7 bases; unmatched junction nucleotides: 14.